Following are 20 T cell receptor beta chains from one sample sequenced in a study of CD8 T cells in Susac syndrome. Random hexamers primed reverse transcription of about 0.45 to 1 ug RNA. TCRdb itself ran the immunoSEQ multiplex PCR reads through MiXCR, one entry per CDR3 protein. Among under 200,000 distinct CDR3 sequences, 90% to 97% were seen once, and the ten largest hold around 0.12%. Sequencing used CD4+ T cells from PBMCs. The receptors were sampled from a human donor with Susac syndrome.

CDR3 sequence reads: CASSLLAGTGGNEQFF. The CDR3 coding sequence is TGTGCCAGCAGTCTCCTCGCCGGGACAGGGGGCAATGAGCAGTTCTTC. The chain uses TRBV28 and TRBJ2-1; 11 positions match TRBD1. V was clipped by 5 bases and J by 6 bases; unmatched bases: 9. In germline, CDR1 is MDHEN, CDR2 SYDVKM. CDR3 size: 16 residues.

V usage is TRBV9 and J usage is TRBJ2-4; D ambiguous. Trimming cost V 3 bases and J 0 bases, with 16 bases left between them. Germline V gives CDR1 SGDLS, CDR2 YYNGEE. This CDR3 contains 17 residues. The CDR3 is CASSATDGALAKNIQYF. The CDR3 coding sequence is TGTGCCAGCAGCGCCACCGACGGAGCTCTAGCCAAAAACATTCAGTACTTC.

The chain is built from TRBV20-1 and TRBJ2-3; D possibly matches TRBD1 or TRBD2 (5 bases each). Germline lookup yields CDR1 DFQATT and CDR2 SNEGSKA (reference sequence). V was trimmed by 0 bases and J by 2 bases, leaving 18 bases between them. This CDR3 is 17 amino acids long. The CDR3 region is CSARDSVGERVTDTQYF. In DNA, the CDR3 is TGCAGTGCTAGAGATAGTGTGGGGGAGAGGGTCACAGATACGCAGTATTTT.

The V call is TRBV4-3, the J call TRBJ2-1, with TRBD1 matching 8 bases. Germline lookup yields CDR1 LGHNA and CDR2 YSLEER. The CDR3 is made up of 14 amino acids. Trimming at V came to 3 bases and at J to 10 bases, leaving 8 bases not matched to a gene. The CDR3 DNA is TGCGCCAGCAGCCACGTACAGGGGGGATCCGAGCAGTTCTTC. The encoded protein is CASSHVQGGSEQFF.

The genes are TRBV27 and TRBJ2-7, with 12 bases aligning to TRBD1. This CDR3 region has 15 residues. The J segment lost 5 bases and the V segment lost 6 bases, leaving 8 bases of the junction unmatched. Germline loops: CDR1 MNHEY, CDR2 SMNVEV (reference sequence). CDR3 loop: CASSTAGTGGHEQYF. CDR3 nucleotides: TGTGCCAGCAGCACAGCCGGGACAGGGGGCCACGAGCAGTACTTC.

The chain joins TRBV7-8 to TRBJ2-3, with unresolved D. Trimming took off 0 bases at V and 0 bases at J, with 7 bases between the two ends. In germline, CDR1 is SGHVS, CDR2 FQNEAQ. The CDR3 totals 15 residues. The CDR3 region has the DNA TGTGCCAGCAGCTTAGCGTGGTCGAGCACAGATACGCAGTATTTT. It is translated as CASSLAWSSTDTQYF. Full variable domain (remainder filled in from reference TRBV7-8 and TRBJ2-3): GAGVSQSPRYKVAKRGQDVALRCDPISGHVSLFWYQQALGQGPEFLTYFQNEAQLDKSGLPSDRFFAERPEGSVSTLKIQRTQQEDSAVYLCASSLAWSSTDTQYFGPGTRLTVL.

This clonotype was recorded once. The CDR3 sequence: CSVEPNEAGRGYTF. The DNA for the CDR3 is TGCAGCGTTGAACCAAACGAGGCAGGGCGAGGCTACACCTTC. The chain carries TRBV29-1 and TRBJ1-2, with D possibly being TRBD1 (5 bases). From germline, CDR1 is SQVTM and CDR2 ANQGSEA. V lost 2 bases and J lost 8, with 18 bases in between. The length of the CDR3 is 14 residues.

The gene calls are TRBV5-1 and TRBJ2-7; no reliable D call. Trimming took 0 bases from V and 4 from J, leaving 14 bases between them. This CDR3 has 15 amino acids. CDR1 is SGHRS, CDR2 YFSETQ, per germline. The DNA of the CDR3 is TGCGCCAGCAGCTTGGTAAGGCAGCGAAAGTACGAGCAGTACGTC. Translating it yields CASSLVRQRKYEQYV.

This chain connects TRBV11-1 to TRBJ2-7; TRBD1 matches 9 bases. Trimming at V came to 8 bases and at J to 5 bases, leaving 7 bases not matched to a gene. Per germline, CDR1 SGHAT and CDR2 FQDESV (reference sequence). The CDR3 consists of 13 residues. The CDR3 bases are TGTGCCAGCGAAGGGACAGGGTCTCACGAGCAGTACTTC. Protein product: CASEGTGSHEQYF.

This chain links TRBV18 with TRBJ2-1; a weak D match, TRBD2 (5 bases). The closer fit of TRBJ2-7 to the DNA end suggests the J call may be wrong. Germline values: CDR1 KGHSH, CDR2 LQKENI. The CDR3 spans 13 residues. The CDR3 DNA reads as TGTGCCAGCTCACCCCCCGGGGTAGACGAGCAGTACGTC. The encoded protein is CASSPPGVDEQYV.

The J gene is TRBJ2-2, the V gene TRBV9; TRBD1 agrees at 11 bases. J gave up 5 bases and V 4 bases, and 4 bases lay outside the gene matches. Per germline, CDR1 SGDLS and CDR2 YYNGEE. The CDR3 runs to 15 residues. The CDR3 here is CASSTGDRGTGELFF. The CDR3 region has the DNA TGTGCCAGCAGCACTGGGGACAGGGGGACCGGGGAGCTGTTTTTT.

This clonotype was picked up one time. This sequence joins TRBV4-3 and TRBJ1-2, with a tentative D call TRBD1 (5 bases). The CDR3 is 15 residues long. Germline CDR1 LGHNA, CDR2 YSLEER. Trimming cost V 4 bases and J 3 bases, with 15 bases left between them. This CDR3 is CASSRTPGAHYGYTF. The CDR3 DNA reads TGCGCCAGCAGCCGGACCCCCGGGGCCCACTATGGCTACACCTTC.

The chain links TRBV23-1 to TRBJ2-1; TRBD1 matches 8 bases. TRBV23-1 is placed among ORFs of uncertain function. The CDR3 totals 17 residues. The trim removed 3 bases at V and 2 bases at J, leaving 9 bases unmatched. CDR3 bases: TGCGCCAGCAGTCAGAAGAGTCGGACAGGGACCTACAATGAGCAGTTCTTC. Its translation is CASSQKSRTGTYNEQFF.

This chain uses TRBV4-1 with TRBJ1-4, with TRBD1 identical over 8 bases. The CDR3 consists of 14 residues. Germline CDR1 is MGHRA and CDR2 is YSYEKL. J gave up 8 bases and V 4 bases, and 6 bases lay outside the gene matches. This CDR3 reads CASSRTGWDEKLFF. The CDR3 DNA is TGCGCCAGCAGCCGGACAGGGTGGGACGAAAAACTGTTTTTT.

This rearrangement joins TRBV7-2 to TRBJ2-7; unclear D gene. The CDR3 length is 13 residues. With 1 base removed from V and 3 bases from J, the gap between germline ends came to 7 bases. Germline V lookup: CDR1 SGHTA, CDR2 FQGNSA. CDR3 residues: CASSLDPDYEQYV. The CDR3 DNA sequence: TGTGCCAGCAGCTTAGATCCGGACTACGAGCAGTACGTC.

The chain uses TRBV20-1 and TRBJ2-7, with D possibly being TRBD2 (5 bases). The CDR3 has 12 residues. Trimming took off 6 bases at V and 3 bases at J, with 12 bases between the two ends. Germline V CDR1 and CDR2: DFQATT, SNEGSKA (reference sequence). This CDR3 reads CSASIGDYEQYF. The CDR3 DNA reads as TGCAGTGCGTCAATCGGGGACTACGAGCAGTACTTC.

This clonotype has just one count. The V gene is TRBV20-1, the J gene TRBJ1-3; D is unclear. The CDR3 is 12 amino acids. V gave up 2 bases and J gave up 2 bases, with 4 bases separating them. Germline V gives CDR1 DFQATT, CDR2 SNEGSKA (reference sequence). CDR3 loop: CSARSPGNTIYF. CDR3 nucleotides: TGCAGTGCTAGATCCCCTGGAAACACCATATATTTT.

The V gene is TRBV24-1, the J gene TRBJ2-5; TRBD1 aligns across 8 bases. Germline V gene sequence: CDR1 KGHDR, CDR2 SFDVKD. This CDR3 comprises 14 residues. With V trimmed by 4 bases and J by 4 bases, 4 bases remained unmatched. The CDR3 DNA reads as TGTGCCACCAGTGACCCCGGACAGGGAGAGACCCAGTACTTC. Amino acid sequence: CATSDPGQGETQYF.

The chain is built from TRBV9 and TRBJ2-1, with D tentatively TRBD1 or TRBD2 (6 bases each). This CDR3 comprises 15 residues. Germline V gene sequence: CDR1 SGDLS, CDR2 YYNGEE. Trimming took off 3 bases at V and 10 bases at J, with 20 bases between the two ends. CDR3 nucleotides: TGTGCCAGCAGCGCCACAGGACCCATCGGGGGCGAGCAGTTCTTC. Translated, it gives CASSATGPIGGEQFF. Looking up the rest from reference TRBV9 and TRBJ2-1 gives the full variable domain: DSGVTQTPKHLITATGQRVTLRCSPRSGDLSVYWYQQSLDQGLQFLIQYYNGEERAKGNILERFSAQQFPDLHSELNLSSLELGDSALYFCASSATGPIGGEQFFGPGTRLTVL.

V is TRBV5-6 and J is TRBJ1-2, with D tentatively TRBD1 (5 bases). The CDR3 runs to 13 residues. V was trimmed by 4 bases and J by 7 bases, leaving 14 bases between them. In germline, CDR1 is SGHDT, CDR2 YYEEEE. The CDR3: CASSAPQGGGYTF. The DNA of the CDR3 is TGTGCCAGCAGCGCACCCCAGGGTGGTGGCTACACCTTC.